This paragraph covers one T cell receptor beta chain sequence. These data are taken from a study of blood T cell repertoires in COVID-19. For the study at large: T cells, B-cell-depleted T cells, or PBMCs supplied cDNA or gDNA.

Data came from immunoSEQ multiplex PCR; TCRdb stores just in-frame clones and leaves some out. The table has roughly 400,000 clones, over 75% seen once. CDR3 length: 14 amino acids. Germline V CDR1 and CDR2: GTSNPN, SVGIG (reference sequence). The V and J ends lost 0 bases and 6 bases, in that order; junction bases with no gene match: 3. Membership in each cohort depended on participant-reported clinical history. People in the exposed group encountered a COVID-19 case within 2 weeks before entering the study. The receptor's source is a woman younger than 30 who had been exposed to COVID-19. This chain joins TRBV30 and TRBJ1-5, with 9 nucleotides matching TRBD1. Material for sequencing was PBMCs or T cells enriched from blood (not recorded which). CDR3 DNA: TGTGCCTGGAGTGTACAGGGGGCCGGTCAGCCCCAGCATTTT. Translated: CAWSVQGAGQPQHF. The full variable domain, in which reference TRBV30 and TRBJ1-5 provide the parts outside the CDR3, is SQTIHQWPATLVQPVGSPLSLECTVEGTSNPNLYWYRQAAGRGLQLLFYSVGIGQISSEVPQNLSASRPQDRQFILSSKKLLLSDSGFYLCAWSVQGAGQPQHFGDGTRLSIL.